Each of the 30 T cell receptor beta chains below was sequenced from the same sample in a study of identical twins. TCRdb recomputed calls from the 5' RACE reads with MiXCR, one row per CDR3 protein. The table lists more than 1.5 million distinct CDR3 sequences, roughly a third of them singletons. The source material was cord blood. These receptors came from a newborn girl in good health.

Many counts were recorded for this clonotype. The chain links TRBV10-3 to TRBJ1-2, with 8 bases matching TRBD1. The junction had 1 base not matched to a gene; V was cut back by 7 bases and J by 0 bases. The CDR3 is 13 residues long. Germline CDR1 is ENHRY and CDR2 is SYGVKD. As DNA, the CDR3 is TGTGCCATCAAGGGACAGGCTAACTATGGCTACACCTTC. This sequence encodes CAIKGQANYGYTF.

The chain recombines TRBV5-1 with TRBJ1-6; 7 bases line up with TRBD1. Trimming took 1 base from V and 3 from J; bases not matched to a gene: 7. This CDR3 is built from 17 residues. Germline V gene data show CDR1 as SGHRS and CDR2 as YFSETQ. CDR3: CASSLKNRDSYNSPLHF. The CDR3 DNA reads TGCGCCAGCAGCTTGAAAAACCGGGACAGCTATAATTCACCCCTCCACTTT.

This clonotype was seen a few times. V is TRBV7-2 and J is TRBJ1-6, with a tentative D call TRBD1 (5 bases). Germline V gene sequence: CDR1 SGHTA, CDR2 FQGNSA. Trimming took off 4 bases at V and 9 bases at J, with 7 bases between the two ends. CDR3 length: 12 residues. The CDR3 DNA sequence: TGTGCCAGCAGCTCTAGGGGTTCACCCCTCCACTTT. Translation gives CASSSRGSPLHF.

Turning to this clonotype: Germline is not matched at one junction end, which may reflect a read error. V is TRBV27 and J is TRBJ1-2, with D unresolved. CDR1 MNHEY and CDR2 SMNVEV come from the germline V gene (reference sequence). This CDR3 comprises 14 residues. This CDR3 is CACSPGSHNYGYTF. CDR3 bases: TGTGCCTGCAGTCCCGGCTCACACAACTATGGCTACACCTTC.

A remark on this clonotype: A much larger clone lies one base from this, so it may be a read error. V and J are TRBV6-1 and TRBJ1-5; the D gene is possibly TRBD1 (6 bases). The germline V gene encodes CDR1 MNHNS and CDR2 SASEGT. Trimming shortened V by 5 bases and J by 0 bases, and 11 bases separated the two germline ends. This CDR3 contains 15 residues. CDR3 nucleotides: TGTGCCAGCAGTCGACAGGAGTATAGCAATCAGCCCCAGCATTTT. Encoded protein: CASSRQEYSNQPQHF.

The rearrangement uses TRBV12-3 or TRBV12-4 and TRBJ2-3, with 7 positions matching TRBD1. CDR3 length: 15 residues. V was clipped by 7 bases and J by 1 base; unmatched bases: 8. This CDR3 is CASTIDRVGTDTQYF. The CDR3 nucleotides read TGTGCCAGCACTATAGACAGGGTTGGCACAGATACGCAGTATTTT.

This clonotype has more than one count but fewer than ten. The genes are TRBV24-1 and TRBJ1-1, with TRBD1 matching over 10 bases. With 3 bases clipped from V and 5 bases from J, the junction kept 11 bases outside the gene matches. Germline V gives CDR1 KGHDR, CDR2 SFDVKD. This CDR3 spans 17 amino acids. This CDR3 reads CATSDPFGTGEGTEAFF. The CDR3, as DNA: TGTGCCACCAGTGATCCTTTTGGGACAGGGGAGGGAACTGAAGCTTTCTTT.

The chain links TRBV27 to TRBJ2-7, with TRBD2 identical over 14 bases. The CDR3 length is 14 residues. Germline CDR1 reads MNHEY; CDR2 reads SMNVEV (reference sequence). V was clipped by 8 bases and J by 7 bases; unmatched bases: 7. The CDR3 DNA follows: TGTGCCAGCCGCCCTGGACTAGCGGGAGGTGAGCAGTACTTC. This encodes CASRPGLAGGEQYF.

The rearrangement joins TRBV9 to TRBJ2-5, with a possible D match to TRBD2 (5 bases). Looked up from germline, CDR1 is SGDLS and CDR2 is YYNGEE. V was cut by 0 bases and J by 3 bases, with 9 bases left in between. The CDR3 is 14 amino acids. In DNA, the CDR3 is TGTGCCAGCAGCGTAGGTTCGAGGGAAGAGACCCAGTACTTC. Its protein is CASSVGSREETQYF.

This chain links TRBV7-8 with TRBJ2-5, with TRBD1 matching over 7 bases. Trimming took 3 bases from V and 0 from J; bases not matched to a gene: 7. Germline CDR1 and CDR2: SGHVS and FQNEAQ. This CDR3 has 16 amino acids. CDR3 loop: CASSLGTVMYQETQYF. The CDR3 nucleotides are TGTGCCAGCAGCTTGGGGACAGTGATGTACCAAGAGACCCAGTACTTC.

The V gene is TRBV6-1, the J gene TRBJ1-2; D gene ambiguous. This CDR3 is built from 15 residues. The V and J ends lost 3 bases and 4 bases respectively, with 15 bases between them. Germline CDR1 and CDR2: MNHNS and SASEGT. CDR3: CASSESTPRGYGYTF. In nucleotides, the CDR3 is TGTGCCAGCAGTGAGTCCACTCCACGGGGCTATGGCTACACCTTC.

The chain recombines TRBV5-1 with TRBJ2-3, with 10 positions matching TRBD2. V trimming: 2 bases; J trimming: 1 base; junction bases outside the gene matches: 7. The CDR3 runs to 17 residues. The germline V gene encodes CDR1 SGHRS and CDR2 YFSETQ. The CDR3 loop is CASSLWLAGDRTDTQYF. The CDR3 coding sequence is TGCGCCAGCAGCTTATGGCTAGCGGGGGACCGCACAGATACGCAGTATTTT.

This sequence joins TRBV5-1 and TRBJ2-4, with D possibly matching TRBD1 (6 bases). The CDR3 has 17 residues. Germline lookup yields CDR1 SGHRS and CDR2 YFSETQ. The ends were cut back, 3 bases at V and 3 bases at J, with 19 bases in the middle. The CDR3 coding sequence is TGCGCCAGCAGCTGGGGTCGAGGACAGCGAATCAAAAACATTCAGTACTTC. It yields the protein CASSWGRGQRIKNIQYF. Full variable domain (remainder filled in from reference TRBV5-1 and TRBJ2-4): KAGVTQTPRYLIKTRGQQVTLSCSPISGHRSVSWYQQTPGQGLQFLFEYFSETQRNKGNFPGRFSGRQFSNSRSEMNVSTLELGDSALYLCASSWGRGQRIKNIQYFGAGTRLSVL.

The table lists this clonotype with many counts. The CDR3 nucleotides read TGCAGTGCTAGAGATAGCGGGAGCTACGAGCAGTACTTC. This sequence encodes CSARDSGSYEQYF. V is TRBV20-1 and J is TRBJ2-7, with 9 positions matching TRBD2. This CDR3 contains 13 residues. Germline assignment: CDR1 DFQATT and CDR2 SNEGSKA (reference sequence). V lost 0 bases, J lost 3 bases, and 0 bases stayed unmatched.

The sample holds many counts of this clonotype. The chain links TRBV7-9 to TRBJ2-7; TRBD2 might be the D (5 bases). Looked up from germline, CDR1 is SEHNR and CDR2 is FQNEAQ (reference sequence). The CDR3 covers 13 residues. V lost 3 bases and J 3 bases, leaving 9 bases between the germline ends. This CDR3 is CASSFGGRYEQYF. CDR3 nucleotides: TGTGCCAGCAGCTTCGGCGGGCGCTACGAGCAGTACTTC.

A word on this clonotype: At one end the junction does not follow the germline gene, possibly because of a read error. The V and J genes are TRBV12-3 or TRBV12-4 and TRBJ2-1; TRBD2 aligns across 9 bases. CDR3 size: 17 residues. CDR3 sequence: CASRGGTVAGEYNDQFF. The CDR3 nucleotides read TGTGCCAGCAGGGGGGGGACGGTAGCGGGAGAGTACAATGATCAGTTCTTC.

The sample holds a few counts of this clonotype. This chain uses TRBV20-1 with TRBJ2-7, with TRBD1 matching over 8 bases. CDR3 size: 12 residues. Germline-derived CDR1 and CDR2 are DFQATT and SNEGSKA (reference sequence). The trim removed 8 bases at V and 6 bases at J, leaving 9 bases unmatched. The CDR3 region has the DNA TGCAGTTTCGACAGGGGAGCTTCCGAGCAGTACTTC. Residues: CSFDRGASEQYF.

In its sample, this clonotype was seen many times. The chain recombines TRBV20-1 with TRBJ1-4; TRBD1 matches at 8 bases. The CDR3 loop spans 13 amino acids. The trim removed 2 bases at V and 8 bases at J, leaving 4 bases unmatched. CDR1 is DFQATT, CDR2 SNEGSKA, per germline (reference sequence). The CDR3 bases are TGCAGTGCTAGACGGACAGGGAGGGAAAAACTGTTTTTT. It specifies CSARRTGREKLFF.

The chain has TRBV27 and TRBJ1-2; D not resolved. Trimming cost V 6 bases and J 4 bases, with 9 bases left between them. The germline CDR1 and CDR2 sequences are MNHEY and SMNVEV (reference sequence). This CDR3 comprises 12 residues. CDR3 residues: CASRGSCYGYTF. CDR3 DNA sequence: TGTGCCAGCAGAGGCAGCTGCTATGGCTACACCTTC.

The V gene is TRBV4-2, the J gene TRBJ1-2, with D possibly being TRBD1 (5 bases). In germline, CDR1 is LGHNA, CDR2 YNFKEQ. Trimming removed 0 bases from V and 4 bases from J, with 9 bases in between. CDR3 size: 14 residues. CDR3 in DNA: TGTGCCAGCAGCCAAGATTGGGACGGCTATGGCTACACCTTC. Protein: CASSQDWDGYGYTF.

The sample holds a few counts of this clonotype. V usage is TRBV15 and J usage is TRBJ2-7, with 11 bases aligning to TRBD2. This CDR3 spans 15 amino acids. Germline V CDR1 and CDR2: LNHNV, YYDKDF (reference sequence). V was clipped by 3 bases and J by 4 bases; unmatched bases: 5. The chain's CDR3 is CATSSFSSGRYEQYF. For the CDR3, the DNA is TGTGCCACCAGCAGCTTCTCTAGCGGGAGGTACGAGCAGTACTTC.

The gene calls are TRBV7-2 and TRBJ2-1, with 9 bases identical to TRBD2. The CDR3 is 16 residues long. V dropped 3 bases and J dropped 4; count of bases not matched to a gene: 7. Germline-derived CDR1 and CDR2 are SGHTA and FQGNSA. The CDR3 bases are TGTGCCAGCAGCTTGGCACTAGCGGGTACTTACAATGAGCAGTTCTTC. Translating it yields CASSLALAGTYNEQFF.

DNA for the CDR3: TGTGCCAGCAGTGAATTAGGGGGGACATCTTATGGCTACACCTTC. Translation: CASSELGGTSYGYTF. This chain uses TRBV6-1 with TRBJ1-2; perhaps TRBD1 as D (6 bases). Between the trimmed V and J ends, which lost 2 bases and 5 bases, there was a span of 15 bases. Per germline, CDR1 MNHNS and CDR2 SASEGT. The length of the CDR3 is 15 residues.

There are many counts of this clonotype. This chain links TRBV5-6 with TRBJ2-5; 7 nucleotides agree with TRBD1. Germline CDR1 reads SGHDT; CDR2 reads YYEEEE. The CDR3 runs 13 residues. V lost 0 bases and J lost 5; bases outside the gene matches: 1. In DNA, the CDR3 is TGTGCCAGCAGCTTGGTACAGGGGGAGACCCAGTACTTC. It encodes CASSLVQGETQYF.

The chain carries TRBV5-4 and TRBJ1-5, with TRBD1 identical over 8 bases. The J segment lost 2 bases and the V segment lost 4 bases, leaving 5 bases of the junction unmatched. Germline V gene lookup returns CDR1 SGHNT and CDR2 YYREEE (reference sequence). The CDR3 is 15 amino acids. The CDR3 is CASSRGQGRNQPQHF. The CDR3 bases are TGTGCCAGCAGCCGCGGACAGGGCCGCAATCAGCCCCAGCATTTT.

The table lists this clonotype with a few counts. The chain uses TRBV27 and TRBJ1-6, with TRBD1 identical over 7 bases. The CDR3 is 21 residues long. CDR1 and CDR2 (germline): MNHEY, SMNVEV (reference sequence). The ends lost 2 bases at V and 4 bases at J; junction bases unmatched: 20. CDR3 nucleotides: TGTGCCAGCAGTTTAAACCAAGGAGGCAGGGGGGGAAGGGTGTATAATTCACCCCTCCACTTT. This gives the protein CASSLNQGGRGGRVYNSPLHF.

V usage is TRBV6-4 and J usage is TRBJ1-1, with D uncertain. The V and J ends lost 6 bases and 1 base respectively, with 18 bases between them. In germline, CDR1 is MRHNA, CDR2 SNTAGT. The CDR3 covers 16 residues. The DNA for the CDR3 is TGTGCCAGCAGAGAGCCGGGCGGAGGGAGGAACACTGAAGCTTTCTTT. Protein product: CASREPGGGRNTEAFF.

The chain recombines TRBV24-1 with TRBJ2-1, with D uncertain. The V end lost 3 bases, the J end lost 0 bases, and 17 bases lay between the germline ends. The CDR3 is 18 residues long. Germline CDR1 KGHDR, CDR2 SFDVKD. Written as DNA, the CDR3 is TGTGCCACCAGTGATCCCAGCCAACGGGCCAGCTCCTACAATGAGCAGTTCTTC. This codes for CATSDPSQRASSYNEQFF.

The chain employs TRBV5-1 and TRBJ2-4, with a possible D match to TRBD2 (6 bases). The J call may be wrong; the DNA end is better matched by TRBJ2-5. CDR1 and CDR2 (germline): SGHRS, YFSETQ. The CDR3 totals 14 residues. The CDR3 nucleotides are TGCGCCAGCAGCTTGGTTATAGGGAGGGAGACCCAGTACTTC. Residues: CASSLVIGRETQYF.

This clonotype showed up just a few times. V usage is TRBV6-5 and J usage is TRBJ1-5, with D unresolved. V lost 0 bases to trimming and J lost 3 bases, with 12 bases between them. The CDR3 is 16 residues long. The V gene's germline CDR1 is MNHEY and CDR2 SVGAGI. The CDR3 region is CASSYSRSGYNQPQHF. CDR3 coding DNA: TGTGCCAGCAGTTACTCGAGATCCGGCTACAATCAGCCCCAGCATTTT.